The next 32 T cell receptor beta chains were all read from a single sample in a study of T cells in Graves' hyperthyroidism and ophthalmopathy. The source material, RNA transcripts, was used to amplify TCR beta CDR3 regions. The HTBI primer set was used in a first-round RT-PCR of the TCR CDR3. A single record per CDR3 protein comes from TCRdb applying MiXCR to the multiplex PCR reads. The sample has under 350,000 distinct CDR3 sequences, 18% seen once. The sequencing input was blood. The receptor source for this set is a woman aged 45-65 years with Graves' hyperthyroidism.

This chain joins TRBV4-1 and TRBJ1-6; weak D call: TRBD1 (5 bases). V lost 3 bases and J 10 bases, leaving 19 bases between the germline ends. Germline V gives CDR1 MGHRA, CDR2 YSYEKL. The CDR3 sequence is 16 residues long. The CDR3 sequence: CASSQNTGTLGSPLHF. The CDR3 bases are TGCGCCAGCAGCCAGAACACCGGGACCCTGGGATCACCCCTCCACTTT.

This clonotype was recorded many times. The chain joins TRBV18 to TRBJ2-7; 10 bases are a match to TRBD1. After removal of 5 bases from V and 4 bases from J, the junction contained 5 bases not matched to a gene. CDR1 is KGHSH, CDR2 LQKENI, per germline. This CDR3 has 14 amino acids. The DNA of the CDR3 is TGTGCCAGCTCAAGGGACAGGGGAATATACGAGCAGTACTTC. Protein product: CASSRDRGIYEQYF.

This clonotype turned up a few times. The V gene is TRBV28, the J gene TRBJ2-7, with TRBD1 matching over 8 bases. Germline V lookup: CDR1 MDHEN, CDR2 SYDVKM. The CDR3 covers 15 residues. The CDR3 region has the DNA TGTGCCAGCAGCTCCCAGGGGGCAGGAGGCTACGAGCAGTGCGTC. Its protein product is CASSSQGAGGYEQCV.

The CDR3 is CASSLGTDNEQFF. The CDR3 region has the DNA TGTGCCAGCAGCTTAGGGACAGACAATGAGCAGTTCTTC. This chain uses TRBV7-9 with TRBJ2-1; D is possibly TRBD1 (6 bases). Germline CDR1 and CDR2: SEHNR and FQNEAQ (reference sequence). The CDR3 runs to 13 residues. V was pared by 1 base and J by 5 bases, with 6 bases between.

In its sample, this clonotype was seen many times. The DNA for the CDR3 is TGTGCCAGCAGCCAAATTGGGGGGTCTGAAGCTTTCTTT. Translating gives CASSQIGGSEAFF. This chain uses TRBV5-5 with TRBJ1-1, with a weak D call TRBD1 (5 bases). The CDR3 consists of 13 residues. Germline V gene data show CDR1 as SGHKS and CDR2 as YYEKEE (reference sequence). Deletions cut 4 bases from V and 6 bases from J, with 13 bases between. Full variable domain (outside the CDR3, taken from reference TRBV5-5 and TRBJ1-1): DAGVTQSPTHLIKTRGQQVTLRCSPISGHKSVSWYQQVLGQGPQFIFQYYEKEERGRGNFPDRFSARQFPNYSSELNVNALLLGDSALYLCASSQIGGSEAFFGQGTRLTVV.

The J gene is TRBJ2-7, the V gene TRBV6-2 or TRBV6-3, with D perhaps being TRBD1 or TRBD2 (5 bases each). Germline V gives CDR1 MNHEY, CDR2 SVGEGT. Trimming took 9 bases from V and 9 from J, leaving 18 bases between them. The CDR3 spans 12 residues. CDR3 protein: CARGTDTLVQYV. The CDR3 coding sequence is TGTGCCAGAGGGACCGACACCTTAGTGCAGTACGTC.

The CDR3 sequence: CASSYWGGASTDTQYF. The DNA for the CDR3 is TGTGCCAGCAGTTACTGGGGGGGGGCGAGCACAGATACGCAGTATTTT. The chain has TRBV6-4 and TRBJ2-3; D is perhaps TRBD2 (7 bases). V was clipped by 5 bases and J by 0 bases, with 15 bases between them. The CDR3 has 16 residues. Germline V gene lookup returns CDR1 MRHNA and CDR2 SNTAGT.

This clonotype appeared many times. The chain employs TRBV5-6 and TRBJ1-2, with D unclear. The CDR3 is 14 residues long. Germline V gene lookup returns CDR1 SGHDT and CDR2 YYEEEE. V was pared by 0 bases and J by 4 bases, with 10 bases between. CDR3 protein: CASSLGPGFYGYTF. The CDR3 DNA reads TGTGCCAGCAGCTTGGGACCCGGTTTCTATGGCTACACCTTC.

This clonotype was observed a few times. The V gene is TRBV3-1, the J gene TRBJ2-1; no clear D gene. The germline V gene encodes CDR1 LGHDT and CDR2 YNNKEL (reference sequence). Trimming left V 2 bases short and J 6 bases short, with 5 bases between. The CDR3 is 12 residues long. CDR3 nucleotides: TGTGCCAGCAGCCAAAATTTCAATGAGCAGTTCTTC. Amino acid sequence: CASSQNFNEQFF.

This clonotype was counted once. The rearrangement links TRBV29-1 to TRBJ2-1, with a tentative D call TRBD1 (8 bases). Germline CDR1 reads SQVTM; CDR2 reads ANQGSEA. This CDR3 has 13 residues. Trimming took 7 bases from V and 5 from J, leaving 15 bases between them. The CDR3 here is CSGSQGGNNEQFF. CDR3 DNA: TGCAGCGGCTCACAGGGGGGGAACAATGAGCAGTTCTTC.

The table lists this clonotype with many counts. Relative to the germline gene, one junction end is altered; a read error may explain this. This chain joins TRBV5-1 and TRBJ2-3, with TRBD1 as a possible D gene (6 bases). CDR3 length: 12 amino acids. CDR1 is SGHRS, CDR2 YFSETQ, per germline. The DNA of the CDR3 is TGTGCCAGCAGTTTAAGGGGGGATACGCAGTATTTT. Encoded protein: CASSLRGDTQYF.

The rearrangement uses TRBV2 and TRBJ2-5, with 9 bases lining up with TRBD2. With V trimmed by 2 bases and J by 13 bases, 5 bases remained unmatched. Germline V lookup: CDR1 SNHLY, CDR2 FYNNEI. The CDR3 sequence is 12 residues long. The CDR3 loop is CASSELAGSVYF. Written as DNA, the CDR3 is TGTGCCAGCAGTGAACTAGCGGGGTCTGTGTACTTC. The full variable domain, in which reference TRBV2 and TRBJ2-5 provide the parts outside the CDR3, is EPEVTQTPSHQVTQMGQEVILRCVPISNHLYFYWYRQILGQKVEFLVSFYNNEISEKSEIFDDQFSVERPDGSNFTLKIRSTKLEDSAMYFCASSELAGSVYFGPGTRLLVL.

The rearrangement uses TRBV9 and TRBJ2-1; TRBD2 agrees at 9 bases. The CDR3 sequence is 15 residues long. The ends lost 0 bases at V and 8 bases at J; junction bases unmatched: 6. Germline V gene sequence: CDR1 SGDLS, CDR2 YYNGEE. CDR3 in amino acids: CASSVDNSGSDEQFF. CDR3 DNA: TGTGCCAGCAGCGTAGATAATAGCGGGAGCGATGAGCAGTTCTTC.

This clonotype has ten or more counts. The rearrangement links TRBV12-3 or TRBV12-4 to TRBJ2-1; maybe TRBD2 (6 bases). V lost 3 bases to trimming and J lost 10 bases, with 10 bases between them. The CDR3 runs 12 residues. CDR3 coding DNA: TGTGCCAGCAGTTTTGGGGGGAACGAGCAGTTCTTC. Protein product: CASSFGGNEQFF.

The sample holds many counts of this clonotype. The CDR3 sequence: CASAPGQGSRNEKLFF. The CDR3 region has the DNA TGTGCCAGCGCCCCGGGACAGGGGTCGAGAAATGAAAAACTGTTTTTT. The chain carries TRBV6-2 or TRBV6-3 and TRBJ1-4; TRBD1 matches at 10 bases. The germline CDR1 and CDR2 sequences are MNHEY and SVGEGT. V was clipped by 8 bases and J by 5 bases; unmatched bases: 11. The CDR3 is made up of 16 amino acids.

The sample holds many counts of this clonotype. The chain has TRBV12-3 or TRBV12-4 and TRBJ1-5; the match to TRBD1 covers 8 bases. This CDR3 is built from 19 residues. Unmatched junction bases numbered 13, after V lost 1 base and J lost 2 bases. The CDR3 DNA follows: TGTGCCAGCAGTTTAGAAGGCCTTTCCGGACAGGGAGGCAATCAGCCCCAGCATTTT. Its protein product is CASSLEGLSGQGGNQPQHF.

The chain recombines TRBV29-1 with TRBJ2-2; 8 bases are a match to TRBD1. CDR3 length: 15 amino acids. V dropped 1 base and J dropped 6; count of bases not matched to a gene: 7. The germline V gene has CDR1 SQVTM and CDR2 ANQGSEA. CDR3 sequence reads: CSVEASQGAAGELFF. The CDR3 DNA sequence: TGCAGCGTTGAAGCGTCCCAGGGGGCCGCCGGGGAGCTGTTTTTT.

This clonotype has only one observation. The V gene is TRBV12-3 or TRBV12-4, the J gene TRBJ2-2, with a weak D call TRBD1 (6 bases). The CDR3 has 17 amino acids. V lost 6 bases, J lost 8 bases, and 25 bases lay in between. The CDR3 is CASSPAGRGLSKGELFF. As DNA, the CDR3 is TGTGCCAGCAGCCCCGCGGGCAGGGGTCTTTCGAAGGGGGAGCTGTTTTTT.

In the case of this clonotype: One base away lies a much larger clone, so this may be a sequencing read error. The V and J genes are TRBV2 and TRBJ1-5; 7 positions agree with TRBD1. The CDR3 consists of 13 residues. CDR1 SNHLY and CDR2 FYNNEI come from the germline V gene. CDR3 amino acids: CASTSQGGQPRHF. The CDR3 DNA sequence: TGTGCCAGCACATCTCAGGGGGGCCAGCCCCGGCATTTT.

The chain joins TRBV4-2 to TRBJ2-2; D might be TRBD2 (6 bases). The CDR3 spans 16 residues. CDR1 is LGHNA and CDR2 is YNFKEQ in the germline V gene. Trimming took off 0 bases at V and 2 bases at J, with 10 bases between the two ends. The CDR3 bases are TGTGCCAGCAGCCAAGATACAGCGGGCAACACCGGGGAGCTGTTTTTT. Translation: CASSQDTAGNTGELFF.

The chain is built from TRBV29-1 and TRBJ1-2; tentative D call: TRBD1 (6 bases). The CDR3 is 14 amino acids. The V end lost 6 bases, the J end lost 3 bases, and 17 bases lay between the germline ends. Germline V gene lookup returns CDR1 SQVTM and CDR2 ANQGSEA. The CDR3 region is CSVPTWGAYYGYTF. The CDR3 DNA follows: TGCAGCGTCCCTACTTGGGGGGCCTACTATGGCTACACCTTC. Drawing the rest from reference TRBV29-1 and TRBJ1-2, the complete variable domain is SAVISQKPSRDICQRGTSLTIQCQVDSQVTMMFWYRQQPGQSLTLIATANQGSEATYESGFVIDKFPISRPNLTFSTLTVSNMSPEDSSIYLCSVPTWGAYYGYTFGSGTRLTVV.

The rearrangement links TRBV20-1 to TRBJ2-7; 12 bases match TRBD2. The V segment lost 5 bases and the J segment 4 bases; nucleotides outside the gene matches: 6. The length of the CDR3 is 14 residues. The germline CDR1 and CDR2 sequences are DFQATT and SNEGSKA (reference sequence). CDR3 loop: CSAAMTSGSYEQYF. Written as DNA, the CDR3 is TGCAGTGCTGCCATGACTAGCGGGAGTTACGAGCAGTACTTC.

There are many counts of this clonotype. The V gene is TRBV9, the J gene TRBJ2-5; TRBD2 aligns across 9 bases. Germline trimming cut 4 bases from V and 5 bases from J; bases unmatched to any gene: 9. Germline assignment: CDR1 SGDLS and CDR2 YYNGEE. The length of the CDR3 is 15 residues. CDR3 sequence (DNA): TGTGCCAGCAGCACTCGCGGGAGGGCCGGGGAGACCCAGTACTTC. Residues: CASSTRGRAGETQYF.

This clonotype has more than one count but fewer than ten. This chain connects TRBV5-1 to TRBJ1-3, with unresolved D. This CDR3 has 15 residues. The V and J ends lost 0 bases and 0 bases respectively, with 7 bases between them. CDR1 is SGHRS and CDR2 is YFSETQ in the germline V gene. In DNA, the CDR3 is TGCGCCAGCAGCTTGGGGGAGAACTCTGGAAACACCATATATTTT. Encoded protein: CASSLGENSGNTIYF.

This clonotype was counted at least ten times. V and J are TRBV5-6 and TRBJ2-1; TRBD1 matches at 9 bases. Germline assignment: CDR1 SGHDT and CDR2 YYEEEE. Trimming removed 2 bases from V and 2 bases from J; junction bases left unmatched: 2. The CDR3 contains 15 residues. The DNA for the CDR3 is TGTGCCAGCAGCTTCGGGACAGGGCCCTACAATGAGCAGTTCTTC. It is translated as CASSFGTGPYNEQFF.

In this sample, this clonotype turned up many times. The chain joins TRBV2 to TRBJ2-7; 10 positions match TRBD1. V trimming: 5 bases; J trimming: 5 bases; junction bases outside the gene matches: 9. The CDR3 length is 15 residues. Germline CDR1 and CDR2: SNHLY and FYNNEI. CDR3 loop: CASSSPGTGADEQYV. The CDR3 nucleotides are TGTGCCAGCAGTTCCCCCGGGACAGGGGCTGACGAGCAGTACGTC.

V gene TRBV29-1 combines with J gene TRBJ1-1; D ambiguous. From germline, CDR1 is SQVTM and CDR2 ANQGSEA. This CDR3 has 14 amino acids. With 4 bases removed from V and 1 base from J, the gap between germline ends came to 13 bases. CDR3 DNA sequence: TGCAGCGTTGGTCTCATATACACGAACACTGAAGCTTTCTTT. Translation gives CSVGLIYTNTEAFF.

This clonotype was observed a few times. The CDR3, as DNA: TGTGCCAGCAGTGTGTATATCGGGGATGGCTACACCTTC. It specifies CASSVYIGDGYTF. This sequence joins TRBV6-1 and TRBJ1-2; the D is unclear. The CDR3 length is 13 residues. Between the trimmed V and J ends, which lost 4 bases and 6 bases, there was a span of 12 bases. Per the germline V gene, CDR1 is MNHNS and CDR2 is SASEGT.

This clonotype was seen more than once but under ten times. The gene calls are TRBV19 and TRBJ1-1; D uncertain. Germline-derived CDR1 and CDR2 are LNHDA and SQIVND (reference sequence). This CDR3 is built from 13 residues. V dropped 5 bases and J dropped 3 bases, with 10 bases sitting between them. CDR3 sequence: CASSFQTDTEAFF. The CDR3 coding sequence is TGTGCCAGTAGTTTCCAGACGGACACTGAAGCTTTCTTT. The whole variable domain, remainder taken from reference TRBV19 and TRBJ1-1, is DGGITQSPKYLFRKEGQNVTLSCEQNLNHDAMYWYRQDPGQGLRLIYYSQIVNDFQKGDIAEGYSVSREKKESFPLTVTSAQKNPTAFYLCASSFQTDTEAFFGQGTRLTVV.

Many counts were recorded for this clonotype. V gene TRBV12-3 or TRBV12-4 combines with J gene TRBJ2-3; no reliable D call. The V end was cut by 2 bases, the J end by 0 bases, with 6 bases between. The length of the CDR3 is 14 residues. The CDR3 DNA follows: TGTGCCAGCAGTTTATTTGGGAGCACAGATACGCAGTATTTT. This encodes CASSLFGSTDTQYF.

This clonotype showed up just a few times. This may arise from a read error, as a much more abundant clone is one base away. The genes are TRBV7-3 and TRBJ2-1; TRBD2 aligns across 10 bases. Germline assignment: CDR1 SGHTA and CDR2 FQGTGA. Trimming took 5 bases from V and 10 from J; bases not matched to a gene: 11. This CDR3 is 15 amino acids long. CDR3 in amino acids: CASSPTGTSDQEQFF. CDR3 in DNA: TGTGCCAGCAGCCCGACCGGGACTAGCGATCAGGAGCAGTTCTTC.

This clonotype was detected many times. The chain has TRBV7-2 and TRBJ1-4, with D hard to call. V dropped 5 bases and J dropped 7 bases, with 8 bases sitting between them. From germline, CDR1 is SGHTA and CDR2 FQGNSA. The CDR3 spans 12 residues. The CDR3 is CASSLRSEKLFF. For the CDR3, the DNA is TGTGCCAGCAGCCTCCGGTCTGAAAAACTGTTTTTT. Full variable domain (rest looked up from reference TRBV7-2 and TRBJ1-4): GAGVSQSPSNKVTEKGKDVELRCDPISGHTALYWYRQSLGQGLEFLIYFQGNSAPDKSGLPSDRFSAERTGGSVSTLTIQRTQQEDSAVYLCASSLRSEKLFFGSGTQLSVL.